This TCR beta chain was captured in a study of T-cell reconstitution after alpha-beta-depleted transplantation in children. This clonotype was seen more than once but under ten times. As yet, its antigen is unknown. TCRbeta library construction was performed incorporating unique molecular identifiers. TCRdb redid the calling of the PCR reads with MiXCR, one entry per CDR3 protein. The sample yields over 150,000 distinct CDR3 sequences, just under 6.5% seen once. General study findings and limits: T cells produced anew were the main source of T-cell counts and diversity one year after transplant.

The V end was cut by 7 bases, the J end by 0 bases, with 12 bases between. The CDR3 has 14 amino acids. Sequences were derived from PBMCs, sampled before TCRalphabeta/CD19-depleted stem cell transplant. V usage is TRBV12-3 or TRBV12-4 and J usage is TRBJ1-2; a possible D gene is TRBD1 (6 bases). The sequence derives from a girl under three years old with combined immunodeficiency, due to receive a stem cell transplant. The CDR3 sequence: CASTRGDTNYGYTF. CDR3 DNA: TGTGCCAGCACCCGGGGGGACACTAACTATGGCTACACCTTC.